The 11 T cell receptor beta chains reported below all come from one sample, sequenced in a study of glioma-infiltrating T cells. Amplification of TCR alpha and beta CDR3 regions from RNA used iRepertoire nested multiplex PCR. TCRdb re-analysed the multiplex PCR reads in MiXCR, keeping a single row per CDR3 protein. The table shows around 150,000 distinct CDR3 sequences, with 35% to 50% occurring only once. Sample: glioma tissue, nonneoplastic brain tissue, or PBMCs (not recorded which). Receptors originate from a human donor with low-grade glioma or glioblastoma, undergoing nonglioma brain surgery, or in good health (not recorded which).

This clonotype was observed a few times. A read error may explain this, as a much larger clone is one base away. CDR3 sequence: CATSDVPLAGSYNEQYF. The CDR3 DNA sequence: TGTGCCACCAGTGATGTCCCCCTCGCAGGCTCCTACAATGAGCAGTACTTC. The rearrangement joins TRBV24-1 to TRBJ2-7; no clear D. The V end lost 3 bases, the J end lost 7 bases, and 24 bases lay between the germline ends. From germline, CDR1 is KGHDR and CDR2 SFDVKD. The CDR3 is made up of 17 amino acids.

The chain employs TRBV9 and TRBJ1-5; D is ambiguous. Trimming shortened V by 4 bases and J by 0 bases, and 8 bases separated the two germline ends. Germline V gives CDR1 SGDLS, CDR2 YYNGEE. The CDR3 is 14 amino acids. CDR3 sequence (DNA): TGTGCCAGCAGCAACGGACGTAGCAATCAGCCCCAGCATTTT. It encodes CASSNGRSNQPQHF.

The V and J genes are TRBV20-1 and TRBJ1-5; tentative D call: TRBD1 (6 bases). CDR3 length: 14 amino acids. With 4 bases removed from V and 0 bases from J, the gap between germline ends came to 10 bases. Germline V gene sequence: CDR1 DFQATT, CDR2 SNEGSKA (reference sequence). The CDR3 DNA reads as TGCAGTGCTACGGGGACAAATAGCAATCAGCCCCAGCATTTT. This encodes CSATGTNSNQPQHF.

V usage is TRBV4-3 and J usage is TRBJ1-1; no definite D call. Trimming took off 2 bases at V and 6 bases at J, with 13 bases between the two ends. This CDR3 is 14 amino acids long. CDR1 LGHNA and CDR2 YSLEER come from the germline V gene. CDR3 in amino acids: CASSQLPLGAEAFF. The CDR3 DNA reads TGCGCCAGCAGCCAACTGCCTCTCGGGGCTGAAGCTTTCTTT.

This rearrangement joins TRBV27 to TRBJ2-7, with TRBD1 matching over 8 bases. Germline values: CDR1 MNHEY, CDR2 SMNVEV (reference sequence). V shed 3 bases and J 4 bases; nucleotides not matched to a gene: 8. The CDR3 contains 15 residues. The CDR3 DNA reads TGTGCCAGCAGTTTCACCTGGGACAGGAGATACGAGCAGTACTTC. It encodes CASSFTWDRRYEQYF.

There are many counts of this clonotype. The V and J genes are TRBV6-2 or TRBV6-3 and TRBJ2-3, with a possible D match to TRBD2 (6 bases). The CDR3 has 13 residues. The V end lost 6 bases, the J end lost 6 bases, and 13 bases lay between the germline ends. Germline V gene sequence: CDR1 MNHEY, CDR2 SVGEGT. In DNA, the CDR3 is TGTGCCAGCAGGTCTAGCGTACCCGATACGCAGTATTTT. This gives the protein CASRSSVPDTQYF.

The sample holds a few counts of this clonotype. DNA for the CDR3: TGTGCCACCAGCAGACCGGACAGGAACACTGAAGCTTTCTTT. Translation: CATSRPDRNTEAFF. The chain couples TRBV15 to TRBJ1-1, with D perhaps matching TRBD1 (6 bases). With 2 bases removed from V and 1 base from J, the gap between germline ends came to 8 bases. The CDR3 has 14 residues. Germline CDR1 LNHNV, CDR2 YYDKDF (reference sequence).

This clonotype was observed a few times. The chain uses TRBV11-2 and TRBJ1-1; D uncertain. The germline V gene encodes CDR1 SGHAT and CDR2 FQNNGV. The CDR3 is 15 residues long. Deletions cut 5 bases from V and 2 bases from J, with 15 bases between. CDR3 sequence reads: CASSHGRVLNTEAFF. In DNA form, the CDR3 reads TGTGCCAGCAGCCATGGGAGGGTCTTAAACACTGAAGCTTTCTTT.

This clonotype was detected only a few times. The gene calls are TRBV10-3 and TRBJ2-1; 10 bases are shared with TRBD2. The V gene end was trimmed by 10 bases and the J gene end by 6 bases; junction bases not matched to a gene: 12. Per germline, CDR1 ENHRY and CDR2 SYGVKD. The CDR3 loop spans 15 amino acids. The CDR3 sequence is CATDSSGSTGNEQFF. The CDR3 nucleotides are TGTGCCACCGACTCTAGCGGGAGTACTGGCAATGAGCAGTTCTTC.

The chain uses TRBV15 and TRBJ1-2; maybe TRBD1 (6 bases). Trimming shortened V by 10 bases and J by 6 bases, and 15 bases separated the two germline ends. Germline CDR1 is LNHNV and CDR2 is YYDKDF (reference sequence). The CDR3 extends over 12 amino acids. The CDR3 nucleotides are TGTGCCAGCAAGGGGGGGAGGGATGGCTACACCTTC. This encodes CASKGGRDGYTF.

V is TRBV20-1 and J is TRBJ2-3, with D perhaps assigned TRBD1 or TRBD2 (5 bases each). CDR3 length: 11 residues. The germline V gene has CDR1 DFQATT and CDR2 SNEGSKA (reference sequence). The CDR3 sequence is CRGTTTDTQYF. The CDR3 bases are TGCAGAGGGACCACCACAGATACGCAGTATTTT.